A selection of T cell receptor beta chains follows, all from one sample in a study of cytomegalovirus exposure and HLA in healthy donors. Some clones are missing from TCRdb's copy, which holds only in-frame ones; the method was immunoSEQ multiplex PCR. This sample's table has 200,000 to 250,000 clones. The specimen sequenced was PBMCs. Receptors originate from a woman in her thirties in good health and CMV-seropositive. Each CDR3 is given with its conserved first and last residue. The order of the fields is V gene, D gene, J gene, CDR3 protein, CDR3 DNA. The D gene is left open where the match is weak.

TRBV6-5	.	TRBJ2-5	CASSYSMGGGETQYF	TGTGCCAGCAGTTACTCCATGGGGGGAGGAGAGACCCAGTACTTC
TRBV6-1	.	TRBJ1-6	CASRKENSPLHF	TGTGCCAGCAGGAAGGAGAATTCACCCCTCCACTTT
TRBV13	.	TRBJ1-1	CASSLGRSGWEAFF	TGTGCCAGCAGCTTAGGCCGGTCAGGCTGGGAAGCTTTCTTT
TRBV11-2	TRBD2	TRBJ2-2	CASSLGPGGFSGELFF	TGTGCCAGCAGCTTAGGCCCGGGGGGATTTTCTGGGGAGCTGTTTTTT
TRBV6-5	TRBD1	TRBJ1-6	CASSYGTGTNSPLHF	TGTGCCAGCAGTTACGGGACAGGGACGAATTCACCCCTCCACTTT
TRBV4-3	.	TRBJ1-3	CASSQDSATRGNTIYF	TGCGCCAGCAGCCAAGATTCCGCCACTCGGGGAAACACCATATATTTT
TRBV10-1	.	TRBJ2-1	CASSAERFYNEQFF	TGCGCCAGCAGTGCGGAGAGGTTCTACAATGAGCAGTTCTTC
TRBV5-6	.	TRBJ1-4	CASSEINEKLFF	TGTGCCAGCAGTGAGATAAATGAAAAACTGTTTTTT
TRBV4-3	TRBD2	TRBJ2-1	CASSQDWTSGEQFF	TGCGCCAGCAGCCAAGATTGGACTAGCGGGGAGCAGTTCTTC
TRBV7-2	.	TRBJ1-3	CASSPEGGRNTIYF	TGTGCCAGCAGCCCCGAGGGCGGTCGAAACACCATATATTTT
TRBV6-1	TRBD1	TRBJ1-2	CASIRQGPQNGYTF	TGTGCCAGCATAAGACAGGGACCGCAGAATGGCTACACCTTC
TRBV28	.	TRBJ1-5	CASSPGGVNQPQHF	TGTGCCAGCAGCCCGGGGGGGGTCAATCAGCCCCAGCATTTT
TRBV29-1	.	TRBJ1-4	CSVNNGGEKLFF	TGCAGCGTGAATAACGGCGGTGAAAAACTGTTTTTT
TRBV28	.	TRBJ2-7	CASSFLGIAYEQYF	TGTGCCAGCAGTTTTCTCGGGATCGCCTACGAGCAGTACTTC
TRBV2	.	TRBJ1-5	CASSVRGGDGNQPQHF	TGTGCCAGCAGTGTTAGGGGAGGGGACGGCAATCAGCCCCAGCATTTT
TRBV19	.	TRBJ1-2	CASSIGQRNYGYTF	TGTGCCAGTAGTATAGGACAGCGAAACTATGGCTACACCTTC
TRBV5-1	.	TRBJ2-5	CASSSGSGEETQYF	TGCGCCAGCAGCTCGGGATCGGGGGAGGAGACCCAGTACTTC
TRBV28	TRBD1	TRBJ1-5	CASSEDRDDNQPQHF	TGTGCCAGCAGTGAGGACAGGGACGACAATCAGCCCCAGCATTTT
TRBV28	TRBD1	TRBJ1-1	CASRRGTARNTEAFF	TGTGCCAGCAGACGAGGGACAGCCAGGAACACTGAAGCTTTCTTT